These 20 T cell receptor beta chains share one sample of origin, sequenced in a study of cytomegalovirus exposure and HLA in healthy donors. PCR was performed using 60 Vbeta and 13 Jbeta primers. Here immunoSEQ multiplex PCR was the method, and the copy in TCRdb shows in-frame clones only, minus some. The data show under 250,000 clones, about four fifths seen once. Sequencing was performed on PBMCs. The receptor source for this set is a woman in her 50s in good health and CMV-seropositive.

The V and J genes are TRBV4-3 and TRBJ2-3, with TRBD1 matching over 9 bases. V lost 1 base to trimming and J lost 2 bases; unmatched junction nucleotides: 7. The germline gives CDR1 LGHNA, CDR2 YSLEER. The CDR3 contains 17 residues. In nucleotides, the CDR3 is TGCGCCAGCAGCCAAGCGGGGACAGGGTATTCCACAGATACGCAGTATTTT. As protein: CASSQAGTGYSTDTQYF.

To note about this clone: One junction end does not reproduce the germline sequence, and a read error may be involved. This chain connects TRBV27 to TRBJ1-1; 9 bases line up with TRBD1. CDR3 size: 13 residues. Germline CDR1 MNHEY, CDR2 SMNVEV (reference sequence). The CDR3 sequence is CASSLLQGADAFF. The CDR3 nucleotides are TGTGCCAGCAGTTTACTACAGGGGGCTGACGCTTTCTTT.

The V and J genes are TRBV7-9 and TRBJ1-2, with D unresolved. Per germline, CDR1 SEHNR and CDR2 FQNEAQ (reference sequence). CDR3 length equals 15 residues. V was shortened by 1 base and J by 0 bases, with 9 bases between the two germline ends. The CDR3, as DNA: TGTGCCAGCAGCTTAGGGTGGAGGTCTAACTATGGCTACACCTTC. Its protein is CASSLGWRSNYGYTF.

The chain carries TRBV5-5 and TRBJ1-6, with D perhaps matching TRBD1 (5 bases). V dropped 4 bases and J dropped 0 bases, with 11 bases sitting between them. In germline, CDR1 is SGHKS, CDR2 YYEKEE (reference sequence). CDR3 length equals 16 residues. The CDR3 protein is CASSLGLISYNSPLHF. CDR3 coding DNA: TGTGCCAGCAGCCTGGGACTCATCTCCTATAATTCACCCCTCCACTTT.

This rearrangement joins TRBV6-1 to TRBJ2-5; D gene unclear. Trimming removed 0 bases at V and 5 bases at J, with 19 bases between. The CDR3 totals 17 residues. Germline loops: CDR1 MNHNS, CDR2 SASEGT. Written as DNA, the CDR3 is TGTGCCAGCAGTGAAGCCCACTCGAGTCCTGGTGCGGAGACCCAGTACTTC. Translated, it gives CASSEAHSSPGAETQYF.

The V and J genes are TRBV5-1 and TRBJ2-5, with D possibly matching TRBD2 (5 bases). The CDR3 runs to 13 residues. V gave up 5 bases and J gave up 5 bases, with 13 bases separating them. Looked up from germline, CDR1 is SGHRS and CDR2 is YFSETQ. The CDR3 DNA sequence: TGCGCCAGCAGGAGGACTGATGTGGAGACCCAGTACTTC. This translates into CASRRTDVETQYF.

This sequence joins TRBV28 and TRBJ1-2, with 7 bases aligning to TRBD1. The CDR3 runs 15 residues. V was clipped by 7 bases and J by 2 bases; unmatched bases: 10. The germline V gene encodes CDR1 MDHEN and CDR2 SYDVKM. CDR3 sequence: CASKPMDRLNYGYTF. The CDR3 DNA is TGTGCCAGCAAACCAATGGACAGGTTAAACTATGGCTACACCTTC.

The chain recombines TRBV2 with TRBJ1-1; possible D gene TRBD1, 5 bases. V was clipped by 9 bases and J by 0 bases, with 17 bases between them. The CDR3 is 15 residues long. The germline CDR1 and CDR2 sequences are SNHLY and FYNNEI. The CDR3 sequence is CASSGGSIMNTEAFF. Here the CDR3 DNA reads TGTGCCAGTAGCGGGGGGAGCATCATGAACACTGAAGCTTTCTTT. Based on the CDR3 plus reference TRBV2 and TRBJ1-1, the full variable domain is EPEVTQTPSHQVTQMGQEVILRCVPISNHLYFYWYRQILGQKVEFLVSFYNNEISEKSEIFDDQFSVERPDGSNFTLKIRSTKLEDSAMYFCASSGGSIMNTEAFFGQGTRLTVV.

The rearrangement joins TRBV5-1 to TRBJ2-2, with D possibly being TRBD1 (5 bases). CDR3 length: 14 residues. Germline loops: CDR1 SGHRS, CDR2 YFSETQ. V lost 4 bases and J lost 4, with 11 bases in between. The CDR3 protein is CASSAEGATGELFF. For the CDR3, the DNA is TGCGCCAGCAGCGCGGAAGGGGCCACCGGGGAGCTGTTTTTT.

This chain uses TRBV5-1 with TRBJ2-2; TRBD1 agrees at 9 bases. From germline, CDR1 is SGHRS and CDR2 YFSETQ. Trimming removed 4 bases from V and 1 base from J; junction bases left unmatched: 5. The CDR3 extends over 16 amino acids. CDR3 bases: TGCGCCAGCAGCGCGGACAGGGGCTTGAACACCGGGGAGCTGTTTTTT. It translates to CASSADRGLNTGELFF.

The chain carries TRBV10-1 and TRBJ2-7, with D maybe TRBD1 (6 bases). The CDR3 loop spans 14 amino acids. The germline V gene has CDR1 WNHNN and CDR2 SYGVQD (reference sequence). With 6 bases removed from V and 2 bases from J, the gap between germline ends came to 14 bases. The CDR3 loop is CASRPDSRTYEQYF. In DNA, the CDR3 is TGCGCCAGCAGACCGGACAGCAGGACCTACGAGCAGTACTTC.

This clone was picked up a small number of times. This chain joins TRBV28 and TRBJ1-2; 10 nucleotides align to TRBD1. CDR1 is MDHEN, CDR2 SYDVKM, per germline. The V and J ends lost 6 bases and 4 bases, in that order; junction bases with no gene match: 5. This CDR3 has 14 residues. DNA of the CDR3: TGTGCCAGCAGCCCGGGACAGGGGACCTATGGCTACACCTTC. Its protein is CASSPGQGTYGYTF.

This clone was recorded only once. CDR3 sequence (DNA): TGTGCCAGCAGACAGGCCGCCGGGCCCCAGCATTTT. Translating gives CASRQAAGPQHF. The V gene is TRBV6-5, the J gene TRBJ1-5; possible D gene TRBD1, 5 bases. Deletions cut 6 bases from V and 9 bases from J, with 12 bases between. This CDR3 is 12 amino acids long. Germline CDR1 is MNHEY and CDR2 is SVGAGI.

CDR3 DNA: TGTGCCAGCTCACCACGATCGCAGGGGGTGAGGGAAAAACTGTTTTTT. It translates to CASSPRSQGVREKLFF. This chain links TRBV18 with TRBJ1-4; 7 bases are shared with TRBD1. V was pared by 1 base and J by 8 bases, with 10 bases of the junction left unmatched. Per germline, CDR1 KGHSH and CDR2 LQKENI. This CDR3 comprises 16 residues.

The chain uses TRBV2 and TRBJ1-2, with D uncertain. This CDR3 comprises 13 residues. Germline V gene sequence: CDR1 SNHLY, CDR2 FYNNEI. Trimming removed 3 bases from V and 8 bases from J, with 13 bases in between. As DNA, the CDR3 is TGTGCCAGCAGTGATGGACTGCTTGCGGGCTACACCTTC. This sequence encodes CASSDGLLAGYTF.

The V call is TRBV5-3, the J call TRBJ1-2; tentative D call: TRBD1 (6 bases). TRBV5-3 counts as an open reading frame of uncertain function. CDR3 length equals 17 residues. V was shortened by 1 base and J by 4 bases, with 20 bases between the two germline ends. This chain's CDR3 is CARSLSDRELRGYGYTF. CDR3 bases: TGTGCCAGAAGCTTGTCGGACAGAGAGCTCCGGGGCTATGGCTACACCTTC.

As DNA, the CDR3 is TGTGCCAGCAGCTTTACAGGGGATGCCGGGGAGCTGTTTTTT. Translating it yields CASSFTGDAGELFF. The rearrangement joins TRBV7-6 to TRBJ2-2, with 7 bases lining up with TRBD1. V lost 3 bases to trimming and J lost 6 bases; unmatched junction nucleotides: 4. This CDR3 region has 14 residues. Germline V gene sequence: CDR1 SGHVS, CDR2 FNYEAQ.

The chain is built from TRBV5-1 and TRBJ2-7, with TRBD1 as a possible D gene (5 bases). This CDR3 comprises 15 residues. V lost 4 bases to trimming and J lost 7 bases, with 21 bases between them. CDR1 and CDR2 from the germline V gene are SGHRS and YFSETQ. The CDR3 coding sequence is TGCGCCAGCAGCATGACAGTACCCACCTCTGGGGAGCAGTACTTC. Protein sequence: CASSMTVPTSGEQYF.

The chain links TRBV28 to TRBJ1-1, with a weak D call TRBD1 (6 bases). Germline values: CDR1 MDHEN, CDR2 SYDVKM. The CDR3 totals 16 residues. V dropped 1 base and J dropped 5 bases, with 17 bases sitting between them. In DNA, the CDR3 is TGTGCCAGCAGTTTATTTTTGACAGGTGGGCAGACTGAAGCTTTCTTT. It specifies CASSLFLTGGQTEAFF.

The rearrangement uses TRBV6-6 and TRBJ2-1; D might be TRBD2 (6 bases). V lost 0 bases and J 9 bases, leaving 15 bases between the germline ends. The germline V gene has CDR1 MNHNY and CDR2 SVGAGI (reference sequence). The CDR3 totals 15 residues. The CDR3 spells CASSYSTAGSGEQFF. The CDR3 DNA sequence: TGTGCCAGCAGTTACTCCACGGCGGGGAGTGGTGAGCAGTTCTTC.